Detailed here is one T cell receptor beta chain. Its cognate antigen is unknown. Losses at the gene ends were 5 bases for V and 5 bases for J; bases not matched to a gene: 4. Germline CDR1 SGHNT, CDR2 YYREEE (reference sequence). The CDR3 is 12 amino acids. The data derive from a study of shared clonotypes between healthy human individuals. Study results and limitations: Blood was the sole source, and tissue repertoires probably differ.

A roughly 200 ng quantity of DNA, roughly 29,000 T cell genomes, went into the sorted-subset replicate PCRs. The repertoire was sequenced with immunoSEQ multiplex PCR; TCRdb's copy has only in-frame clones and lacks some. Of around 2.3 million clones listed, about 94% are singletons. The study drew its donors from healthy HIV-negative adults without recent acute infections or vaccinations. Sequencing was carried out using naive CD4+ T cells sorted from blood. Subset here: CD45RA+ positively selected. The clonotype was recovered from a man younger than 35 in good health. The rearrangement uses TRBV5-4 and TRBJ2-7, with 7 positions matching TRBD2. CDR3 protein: CASSWDYNEQYF. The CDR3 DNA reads TGTGCCAGCAGTTGGGACTACAACGAGCAGTACTTC.